A single sample is the source of the 25 T cell receptor beta chains below, sequenced in a study of radiotherapy plus CTLA-4 blockade in lung cancer. Sequencing was performed with immunoSEQ multiplex PCR; in TCRdb, only in-frame clones are kept and a portion is missing. Of 55,000 or so clones listed, roughly four fifths are singletons. The starting material was peripheral blood, obtained from a patient treated with radiotherapy plus ipilimumab. All receptors come from a human donor with non-small cell lung cancer whose response to radiotherapy plus ipilimumab could not be evaluated.

The rearrangement links TRBV7-2 to TRBJ2-1; 10 bases match TRBD2. CDR3 length equals 14 residues. Trimming took 5 bases from V and 6 from J; bases not matched to a gene: 4. Germline CDR1 reads SGHTA; CDR2 reads FQGNSA. CDR3 sequence: CASSRAGGSNEQFF. In DNA, the CDR3 is TGTGCCAGCAGCCGAGCGGGGGGGTCCAATGAGCAGTTCTTC.

Only one count was recorded for this clone. This chain links TRBV13 with TRBJ1-4; the D gene is possibly TRBD1 (5 bases). Trimming shortened V by 5 bases and J by 0 bases, and 7 bases separated the two germline ends. Germline V CDR1 and CDR2: PRHDT, FYEKMQ (reference sequence). This CDR3 contains 14 residues. CDR3 loop: CASSLRATNEKLFF. Here the CDR3 DNA reads TGTGCCAGCAGCCTCAGGGCAACTAATGAAAAACTGTTTTTT.

V usage is TRBV9 and J usage is TRBJ2-5; TRBD2 matches 12 bases. The CDR3 runs to 16 residues. V shed 4 bases, J shed 3 bases, and the junction held 7 bases outside the gene matches. Per the germline V gene, CDR1 is SGDLS and CDR2 is YYNGEE. The CDR3 DNA follows: TGTGCCAGCAGCCGGCTAGCGGGAGGGTCCAAAGAGACCCAGTACTTC. Amino acids: CASSRLAGGSKETQYF.

The V gene is TRBV7-2, the J gene TRBJ2-7, with 8 bases aligning to TRBD1. V was pared by 5 bases and J by 7 bases, with 7 bases of the junction left unmatched. The V gene's germline CDR1 is SGHTA and CDR2 FQGNSA. The CDR3 consists of 13 residues. The CDR3 DNA is TGTGCCAGCAGCCGGACAGGGAACGGGGAGCAGTACTTC. This encodes CASSRTGNGEQYF.

This rearrangement joins TRBV5-4 to TRBJ1-1; 7 nucleotides line up with TRBD1. The germline V gene has CDR1 SGHNT and CDR2 YYREEE (reference sequence). V gave up 0 bases and J gave up 3 bases; unmatched junction bases: 8. The CDR3 is 16 residues long. CDR3: CASSLVEGAGDTEAFF. In nucleotides, the CDR3 is TGTGCCAGCAGCTTGGTTGAGGGGGCAGGAGACACTGAAGCTTTCTTT.

The chain couples TRBV5-1 to TRBJ2-7; D possibly corresponds to TRBD1 (5 bases). With 0 bases removed from V and 5 bases from J, the gap between germline ends came to 9 bases. The CDR3 loop spans 13 amino acids. Germline V gene sequence: CDR1 SGHRS, CDR2 YFSETQ. The CDR3 region is CASSLETAHEQYF. The CDR3 DNA reads TGCGCCAGCAGCTTGGAGACAGCCCACGAGCAGTACTTC.

The chain uses TRBV27 and TRBJ2-1, with 12 bases matching TRBD2. Germline V gives CDR1 MNHEY, CDR2 SMNVEV (reference sequence). V was clipped by 5 bases and J by 5 bases; unmatched bases: 10. This CDR3 has 17 residues. CDR3: CASSLLGLAGRDNEQFF. The CDR3 nucleotides read TGTGCCAGCAGTCTCCTCGGACTAGCGGGGAGGGACAATGAGCAGTTCTTC.

This clone has a handful of counts. This chain connects TRBV29-1 to TRBJ1-4, with TRBD1 identical over 7 bases. V lost 7 bases, J lost 8 bases, and 16 bases stayed unmatched. The CDR3 sequence is 15 residues long. Germline lookup yields CDR1 SQVTM and CDR2 ANQGSEA. CDR3 region: CSASVSKGASEKLFF. The CDR3 nucleotides are TGCAGCGCCTCGGTTTCGAAGGGGGCGAGCGAAAAACTGTTTTTT.

The chain employs TRBV9 and TRBJ2-2; TRBD2 agrees at 16 bases. The length of the CDR3 is 18 residues. Germline CDR1 and CDR2: SGDLS and YYNGEE. With 4 bases clipped from V and 4 bases from J, the junction kept 7 bases outside the gene matches. The CDR3 sequence is CASSTLGLAGGFTGELFF. CDR3 sequence (DNA): TGTGCCAGCAGCACCCTGGGACTAGCGGGGGGGTTCACCGGGGAGCTGTTTTTT. Complete variable domain (other parts from reference TRBV9 and TRBJ2-2): DSGVTQTPKHLITATGQRVTLRCSPRSGDLSVYWYQQSLDQGLQFLIQYYNGEERAKGNILERFSAQQFPDLHSELNLSSLELGDSALYFCASSTLGLAGGFTGELFFGEGSRLTVL.

The rearrangement joins TRBV4-1 to TRBJ2-7; 13 nucleotides align to TRBD2. This CDR3 has 20 amino acids. With V trimmed by 5 bases and J by 3 bases, 19 bases remained unmatched. Germline lookup yields CDR1 MGHRA and CDR2 YSYEKL. Here the CDR3 DNA reads TGCGCCAGCAGCACCCGGGAGGTGACTAGCGGGAGGTATAAGAACTACGAGCAGTACTTC. Encoded protein: CASSTREVTSGRYKNYEQYF.

V usage is TRBV2 and J usage is TRBJ2-7; weak D call: TRBD1 (5 bases). V was pared by 5 bases and J by 12 bases, with 23 bases between. Germline CDR1 SNHLY, CDR2 FYNNEI. This CDR3 has 14 residues. CDR3 residues: CASSLGAGQPPPYF. Here the CDR3 DNA reads TGTGCCAGCAGTCTAGGGGCAGGGCAACCCCCGCCGTACTTC.

The V gene is TRBV6-6, the J gene TRBJ1-6; 11 nucleotides align to TRBD1. In germline, CDR1 is MNHNY, CDR2 SVGAGI (reference sequence). Losses at the gene ends were 6 bases for V and 7 bases for J; bases not matched to a gene: 2. The CDR3 spans 14 residues. The CDR3 DNA follows: TGTGCCAGCAGCCGGACAGGGGGCAATTCACCCCTCCACTTT. Translation gives CASSRTGGNSPLHF.

The chain links TRBV7-2 to TRBJ2-7, with D maybe TRBD1 (5 bases). This CDR3 comprises 15 residues. Trimming cost V 2 bases and J 4 bases, with 15 bases left between them. Germline values: CDR1 SGHTA, CDR2 FQGNSA. For the CDR3, the DNA is TGTGCCAGCAGCTTACAAGTGGCAGGGCGTTACGAGCAGTACTTC. Protein: CASSLQVAGRYEQYF.

The chain uses TRBV5-6 and TRBJ2-2; TRBD2 matches 13 bases. The CDR3 sequence is 17 residues long. CDR1 SGHDT and CDR2 YYEEEE come from the germline V gene. Trimming cost V 3 bases and J 4 bases; bases outside gene matches: 6. CDR3 in amino acids: CASSWGTSGGATGELFF. The CDR3 region has the DNA TGTGCCAGCAGCTGGGGCACTAGCGGGGGGGCCACCGGGGAGCTGTTTTTT.

The chain is built from TRBV7-2 and TRBJ2-7, with 8 nucleotides matching TRBD1. Losses at the gene ends were 5 bases for V and 3 bases for J; bases not matched to a gene: 6. CDR1 is SGHTA and CDR2 is FQGNSA in the germline V gene. The CDR3 consists of 14 residues. CDR3 region: CASSIRQGSYEQYF. CDR3 coding DNA: TGTGCCAGCAGCATCCGACAGGGGAGCTACGAGCAGTACTTC. Based on the CDR3 plus reference TRBV7-2 and TRBJ2-7, the full variable domain is GAGVSQSPSNKVTEKGKDVELRCDPISGHTALYWYRQSLGQGLEFLIYFQGNSAPDKSGLPSDRFSAERTGGSVSTLTIQRTQQEDSAVYLCASSIRQGSYEQYFGPGTRLTVT.

This clone was seen a single time. V usage is TRBV15 and J usage is TRBJ2-5, with TRBD2 matching over 15 bases. Germline CDR1 reads LNHNV; CDR2 reads YYDKDF (reference sequence). The V segment lost 5 bases and the J segment 4 bases; nucleotides outside the gene matches: 5. The CDR3 sequence is 16 residues long. The CDR3 DNA reads TGTGCCACCAGCCCTTTGGGACTAGCGGGGGGAGAGACCCAGTACTTC. This sequence encodes CATSPLGLAGGETQYF. Combining the CDR3 with reference TRBV15 and TRBJ2-5 gives the whole variable domain DAMVIQNPRYQVTQFGKPVTLSCSQTLNHNVMYWYQQKSSQAPKLLFHYYDKDFNNEADTPDNFQSRRPNTSFCFLDIRSPGLGDTAMYLCATSPLGLAGGETQYFGPGTRLLVL.

The chain is built from TRBV9 and TRBJ1-2, with 7 bases identical to TRBD1. Losses at the gene ends were 0 bases for V and 8 bases for J; bases not matched to a gene: 10. Germline-derived CDR1 and CDR2 are SGDLS and YYNGEE. The CDR3 totals 15 residues. The CDR3: CASSVVPPTGRGYTF. The CDR3 DNA follows: TGTGCCAGCAGCGTAGTCCCTCCGACAGGGAGAGGCTACACCTTC.

This clone was counted only a few times. The rearrangement links TRBV6-1 to TRBJ1-5, with 7 nucleotides matching TRBD1. There are 13 residues in the CDR3. Losses at the gene ends were 7 bases for V and 4 bases for J; bases not matched to a gene: 4. Per the germline V gene, CDR1 is MNHNS and CDR2 is SASEGT. The CDR3: CASNLRGNQPQHF. CDR3 in DNA: TGTGCCAGCAACCTCAGGGGGAATCAGCCCCAGCATTTT.

This rearrangement joins TRBV5-1 to TRBJ2-1, with 10 bases lining up with TRBD1. This CDR3 has 18 residues. Germline CDR1 is SGHRS and CDR2 is YFSETQ. V lost 2 bases, J lost 2 bases, and 10 bases stayed unmatched. Here the CDR3 reads CASSLKGYDRGPYNEQFF. DNA of the CDR3: TGCGCCAGCAGCTTAAAGGGCTACGACAGGGGGCCCTACAATGAGCAGTTCTTC.

For the CDR3, the DNA is TGTGCCAGCAGTGGACTCCACTATGGCTACACCTTC. Translating it yields CASSGLHYGYTF. The rearrangement uses TRBV6-1 and TRBJ1-2; D is ambiguous. Germline CDR1 reads MNHNS; CDR2 reads SASEGT. This CDR3 contains 12 residues. Trimming cost V 4 bases and J 3 bases, with 6 bases left between them.

The V and J genes are TRBV6-5 and TRBJ1-3, with 9 positions matching TRBD1. Looked up from germline, CDR1 is MNHEY and CDR2 is SVGAGI. The length of the CDR3 is 14 residues. The trim removed 5 bases at V and 6 bases at J, leaving 5 bases unmatched. In nucleotides, the CDR3 is TGTGCCAGCAGTAAGACAGGGGGGGTAAACACCATATATTTT. Encoded protein: CASSKTGGVNTIYF.

The chain carries TRBV6-5 and TRBJ2-7; D remains unclear. Germline CDR1 is MNHEY and CDR2 is SVGAGI. The CDR3 has 16 residues. Deletions cut 4 bases from V and 0 bases from J, with 16 bases between. The CDR3 protein is CASSSLGAVSSYEQYF. DNA for the CDR3: TGTGCCAGCAGTTCCCTTGGAGCAGTATCCTCCTACGAGCAGTACTTC.

The chain uses TRBV29-1 and TRBJ1-2; 9 bases agree with TRBD1. The CDR3 contains 11 residues. From germline, CDR1 is SQVTM and CDR2 ANQGSEA. J was trimmed by 8 bases and V by 6 bases; bases with no gene match: 4. The CDR3 sequence is CSVWGTGGYTF. In DNA form, the CDR3 reads TGCAGCGTCTGGGGGACAGGGGGCTACACCTTC.

The rearrangement links TRBV28 to TRBJ2-7; 7 bases line up with TRBD2. Trimming cost V 4 bases and J 0 bases; bases outside gene matches: 9. CDR1 MDHEN and CDR2 SYDVKM come from the germline V gene. The CDR3 has 16 amino acids. The CDR3 protein is CASSSTSGIGSYEQYF. The CDR3 coding sequence is TGTGCCAGCAGTTCTACAAGCGGGATAGGCTCCTACGAGCAGTACTTC.

The chain recombines TRBV27 with TRBJ1-2; TRBD1 agrees at 7 bases. The CDR3 length is 12 residues. The V segment lost 5 bases and the J segment 6 bases; nucleotides outside the gene matches: 3. In germline, CDR1 is MNHEY, CDR2 SMNVEV (reference sequence). In DNA, the CDR3 is TGTGCCAGCAGTAAAGGGGGCAATGGCTACACCTTC. Translating gives CASSKGGNGYTF.